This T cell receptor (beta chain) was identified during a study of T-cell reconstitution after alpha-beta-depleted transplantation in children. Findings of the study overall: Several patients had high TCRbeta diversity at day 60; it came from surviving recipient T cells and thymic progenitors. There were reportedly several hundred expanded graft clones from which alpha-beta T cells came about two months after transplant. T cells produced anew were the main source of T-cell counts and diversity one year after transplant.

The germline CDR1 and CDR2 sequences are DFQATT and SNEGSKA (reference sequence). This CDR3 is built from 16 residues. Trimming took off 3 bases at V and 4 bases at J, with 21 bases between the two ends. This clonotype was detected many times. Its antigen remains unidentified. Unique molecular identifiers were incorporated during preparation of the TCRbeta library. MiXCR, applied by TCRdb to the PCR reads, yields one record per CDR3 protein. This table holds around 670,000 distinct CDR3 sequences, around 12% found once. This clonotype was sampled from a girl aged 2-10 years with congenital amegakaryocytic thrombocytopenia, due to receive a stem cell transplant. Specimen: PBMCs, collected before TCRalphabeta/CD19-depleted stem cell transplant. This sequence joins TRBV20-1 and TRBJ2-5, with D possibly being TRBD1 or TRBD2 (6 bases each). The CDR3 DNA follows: TGCAGTGCTAGCCGCGGACCGTTTAGGGGGGTAGAGACCCAGTACTTC. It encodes CSASRGPFRGVETQYF.